The T cell receptor (beta chain) under discussion was sequenced for a study of blood T cell repertoires in COVID-19 (dated by TCRdb to between 2020 and 2021). Concerning the study at large: The collaborator samples originated in the United States, Italy and Spain and spanned the acute and convalescent phases of COVID-19. The material from the prospective study consisted of cDNA or gDNA derived from T cells, B-cell-depleted T cells, or PBMCs. A de-identified subject ID, COVID-19 status, age in years and sex were almost always included in the sample metadata. Subjects who had been exposed to COVID-19, were actively infected with it, or had recovered from it provided the deeply sampled blood TCRbeta repertoires that made up the dataset. The repertoires were released in a freely available public database meant as a resource for research on the immune response to SARS-CoV-2. The samples were drawn from the first 160 participants of the ongoing ImmuneRACE study and from roughly 1,300 subjects provided by 6 global collaborators. HLA class I and class II types, where available, came from metadata supplied by the sample provider rather than from assay-based typing.

V gives up 0 bases and J gives up 5 bases, and the segment between their germline ends measures 11 bases. The CDR1 and CDR2 encoded by the germline V gene are SGHRS and YFSETQ. The CDR3 sequence holds 15 residues, the cysteine and phenylalanine included. Just the 45-base CDR3 DNA is kept, in frame starting at base 1. What the research found in general, with its limitations: Clinical and demographic metadata were provided uncurated, with the amount varying by source and participant.

For this clone: Its target antigen remains unknown. No much larger clone exists at a distance of one base, and base qualities are not known.

TCRbeta CDR3 regions were amplified from genomic DNA using the immunoSEQ Assay, a bias-controlled multiplex PCR. Per the original workflow: Nucleated cell counts per sample were estimated from amplification of reference gene primers within the assay. To quantify the absolute abundance of each unique TCRbeta CDR3 rearrangement, sequence reads were collapsed and filtered. For each sample, productive Simpson clonality was calculated by taking the square root of Simpson's diversity index across productive rearrangements. Imported from immuneACCESS, the table was reduced by TCRdb to in-frame sequences with V and J called. These copies leave out some clones; in studies compared against another copy, an unresolved V gene accounts for under half, and the cause of the remainder is not known. Clonal size and the V and J genes are those of that table, whereas D and trimming came from the DNA. The sample table holds over 200,000 clones, of which about 90% were seen once. Of the sample, 1.2% falls within the top ten clones.

In the prospective study, participants were 18 to 89 years old, resided in 24 geographic areas of the United States, and were enrolled through a virtual design. In the prospective study, cohorts were assigned on the basis of participant-reported clinical history obtained from a screening survey and a study questionnaire. In the prospective study, mobile phlebotomists collected whole blood, serum and a nasopharyngeal or oropharyngeal swab from each participant. Over an approximately 2-month period, participants in the prospective study had the option of providing additional blood draws and questionnaires. Blood samples from the prospective study were shipped frozen or at room temperature prior to DNA extraction.

Source material: PBMCs or T cells enriched from blood (not recorded which). Recombination connected TRBV5-1 to TRBJ1-4; 5 matching bases give a weak D call of TRBD1. The receptor comes from a human donor in a cohort exposed to, infected with or recovered from COVID-19 (not recorded which). The donor label of this sample is uncertain. The DNA reads as follows: TGCGCCAGCAGCTTGGTAGGGCAGGGAAATGAAAAACTGTTTTTT. This is translated as CASSLVGQGNEKLFF. This CDR3, with the reference TRBV5-1 and TRBJ1-4 proteins standing in past its ends, gives the full variable domain KAGVTQTPRYLIKTRGQQVTLSCSPISGHRSVSWYQQTPGQGLQFLFEYFSETQRNKGNFPGRFSGRQFSNSRSEMNVSTLELGDSALYLCASSLVGQGNEKLFFGSGTQLSVL.